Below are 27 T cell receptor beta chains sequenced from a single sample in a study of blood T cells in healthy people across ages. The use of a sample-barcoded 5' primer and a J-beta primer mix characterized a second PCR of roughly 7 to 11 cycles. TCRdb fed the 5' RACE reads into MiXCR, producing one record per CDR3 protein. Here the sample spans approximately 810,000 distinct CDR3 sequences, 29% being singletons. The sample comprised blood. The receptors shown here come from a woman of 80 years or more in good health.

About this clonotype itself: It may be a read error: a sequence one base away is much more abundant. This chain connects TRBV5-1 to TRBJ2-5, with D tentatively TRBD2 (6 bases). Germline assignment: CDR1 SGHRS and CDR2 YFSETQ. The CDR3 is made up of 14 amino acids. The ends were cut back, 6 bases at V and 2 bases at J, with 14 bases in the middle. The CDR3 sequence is CASNEPSVQETQYF. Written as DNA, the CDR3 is TGCGCCAGCAACGAACCTAGCGTACAAGAGACCCAGTACTTC.

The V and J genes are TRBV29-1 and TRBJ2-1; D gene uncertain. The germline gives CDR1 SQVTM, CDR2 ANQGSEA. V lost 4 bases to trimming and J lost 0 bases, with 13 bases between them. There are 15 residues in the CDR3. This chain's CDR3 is CSVAGYQSSYNEQFF. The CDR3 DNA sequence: TGCAGCGTTGCGGGTTACCAGAGCTCCTACAATGAGCAGTTCTTC.

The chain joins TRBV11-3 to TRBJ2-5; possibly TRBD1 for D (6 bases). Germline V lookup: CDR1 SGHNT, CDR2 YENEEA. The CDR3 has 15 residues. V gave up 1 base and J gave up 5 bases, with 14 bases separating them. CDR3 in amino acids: CASSLGTALEETQYF. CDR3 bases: TGTGCCAGCAGCTTAGGGACAGCCTTAGAGGAGACCCAGTACTTC.

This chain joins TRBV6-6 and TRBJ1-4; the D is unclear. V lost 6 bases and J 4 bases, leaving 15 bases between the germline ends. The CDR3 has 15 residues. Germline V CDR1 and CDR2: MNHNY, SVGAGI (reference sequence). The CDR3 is CASRPLEGGNEKLFF. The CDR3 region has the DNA TGTGCCAGCAGGCCCCTCGAGGGAGGTAATGAAAAACTGTTTTTT.

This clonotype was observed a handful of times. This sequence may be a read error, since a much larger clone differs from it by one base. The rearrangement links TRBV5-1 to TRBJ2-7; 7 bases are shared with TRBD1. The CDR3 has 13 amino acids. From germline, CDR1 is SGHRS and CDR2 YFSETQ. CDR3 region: CASGRDSSYGQYF. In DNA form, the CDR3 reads TGCGCCAGCGGCCGGGACAGCTCCTACGGGCAGTACTTC.

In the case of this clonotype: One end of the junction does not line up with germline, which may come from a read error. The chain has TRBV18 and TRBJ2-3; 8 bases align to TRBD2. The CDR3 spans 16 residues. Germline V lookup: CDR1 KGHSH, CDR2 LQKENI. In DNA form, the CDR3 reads TGTGCCAACTCACCAAAGGCGGGGGGCTCCACAGATTCGCAGTATTTT. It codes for CANSPKAGGSTDSQYF.

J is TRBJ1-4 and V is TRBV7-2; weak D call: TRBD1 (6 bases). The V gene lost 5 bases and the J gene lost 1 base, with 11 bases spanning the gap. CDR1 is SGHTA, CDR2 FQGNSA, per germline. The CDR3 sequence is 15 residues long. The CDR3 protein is CASSPQGGTNEKLFF. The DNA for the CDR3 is TGTGCCAGCAGCCCACAGGGAGGAACTAATGAAAAACTGTTTTTT.

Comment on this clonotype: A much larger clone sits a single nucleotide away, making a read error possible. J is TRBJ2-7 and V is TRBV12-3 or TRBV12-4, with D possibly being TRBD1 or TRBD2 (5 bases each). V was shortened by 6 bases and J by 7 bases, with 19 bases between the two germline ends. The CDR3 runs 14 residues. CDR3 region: CASSPGTPAAEQYF. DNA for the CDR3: TGTGCCAGCAGCCCCGGGACCCCTGCGGCGGAGCAGTACTTC.

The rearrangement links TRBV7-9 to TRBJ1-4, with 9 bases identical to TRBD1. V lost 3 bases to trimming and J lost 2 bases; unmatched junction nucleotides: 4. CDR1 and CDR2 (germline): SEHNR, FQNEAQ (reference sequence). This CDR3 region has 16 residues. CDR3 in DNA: TGTGCCAGCAGCTTGGGACAGGGTCACACTAATGAAAAACTGTTTTTT. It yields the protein CASSLGQGHTNEKLFF.

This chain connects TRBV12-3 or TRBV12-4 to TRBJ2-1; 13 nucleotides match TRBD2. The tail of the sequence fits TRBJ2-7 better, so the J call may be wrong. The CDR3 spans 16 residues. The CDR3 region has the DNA TGTGCCAGCAGCGGGACTAGCGGGGCCCTTTACAATGAGCAGTACTTC. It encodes CASSGTSGALYNEQYF.

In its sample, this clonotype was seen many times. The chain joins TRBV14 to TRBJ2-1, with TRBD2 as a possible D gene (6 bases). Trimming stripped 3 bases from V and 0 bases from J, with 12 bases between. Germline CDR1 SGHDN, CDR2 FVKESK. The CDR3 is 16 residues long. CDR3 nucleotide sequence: TGTGCCAGCAGCCATCGATTCGGGGGCTCCTACAATGAGCAGTTCTTC. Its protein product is CASSHRFGGSYNEQFF.

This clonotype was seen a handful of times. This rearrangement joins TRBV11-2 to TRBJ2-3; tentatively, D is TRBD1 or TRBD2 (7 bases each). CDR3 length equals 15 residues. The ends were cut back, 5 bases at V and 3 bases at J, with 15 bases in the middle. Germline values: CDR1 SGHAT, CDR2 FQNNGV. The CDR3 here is CASSLHRGGTDTQYF. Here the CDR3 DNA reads TGTGCCAGCAGCCTTCACAGGGGAGGGACAGATACGCAGTATTTT.

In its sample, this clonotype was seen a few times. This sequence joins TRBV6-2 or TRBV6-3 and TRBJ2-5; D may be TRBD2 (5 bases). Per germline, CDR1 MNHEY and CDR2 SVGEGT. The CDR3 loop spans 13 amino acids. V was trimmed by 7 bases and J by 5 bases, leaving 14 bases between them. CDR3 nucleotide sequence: TGTGCCAGCACCAGAAGTAAGCGGGAGACCCAGTACTTC. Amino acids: CASTRSKRETQYF.

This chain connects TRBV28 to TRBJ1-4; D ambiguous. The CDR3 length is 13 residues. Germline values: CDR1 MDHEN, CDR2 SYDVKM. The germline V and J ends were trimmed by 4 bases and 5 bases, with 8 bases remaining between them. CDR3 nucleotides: TGTGCCAGCAGTTCGGTTAACAATGAAAAACTGTTTTTT. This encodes CASSSVNNEKLFF.

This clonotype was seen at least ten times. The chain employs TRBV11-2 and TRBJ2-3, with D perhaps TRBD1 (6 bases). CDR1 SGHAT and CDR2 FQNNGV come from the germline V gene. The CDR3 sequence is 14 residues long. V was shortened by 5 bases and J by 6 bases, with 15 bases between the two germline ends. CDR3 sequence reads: CASSAPDSPDTQYF. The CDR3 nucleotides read TGTGCCAGCAGCGCCCCGGACAGTCCCGATACGCAGTATTTT.

For the CDR3, the DNA is TGCAGCGTCCAGGGCCCCTCGGTTCAAGAGACCCAGTTCTTC. This translates into CSVQGPSVQETQFF. The chain uses TRBV20-1 and TRBJ2-5; TRBD1 might be the D (5 bases). The last part of the DNA fits TRBJ2-1 better; the J call may be wrong. Germline assignment: CDR1 DFQATT and CDR2 SNEGSKA (reference sequence). The CDR3 sequence is 14 residues long.

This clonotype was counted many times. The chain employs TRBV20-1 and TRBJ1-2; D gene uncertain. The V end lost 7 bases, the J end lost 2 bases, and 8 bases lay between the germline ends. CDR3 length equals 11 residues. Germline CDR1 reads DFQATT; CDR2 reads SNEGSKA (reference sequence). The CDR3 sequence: CSVPANYGYTF. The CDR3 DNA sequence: TGCAGTGTTCCCGCGAACTATGGCTACACCTTC.

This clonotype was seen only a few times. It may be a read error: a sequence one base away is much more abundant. The DNA for the CDR3 is TGTGCCAGCAGCTTACTCGCAGAGACCCAGTTCTTC. Amino acids: CASSLLAETQFF. V gene TRBV7-9 combines with J gene TRBJ2-1; D gene uncertain. CDR3 length: 12 residues. Trimming took off 2 bases at V and 13 bases at J, with 12 bases between the two ends. The germline V gene encodes CDR1 SEHNR and CDR2 FQNEAQ (reference sequence).

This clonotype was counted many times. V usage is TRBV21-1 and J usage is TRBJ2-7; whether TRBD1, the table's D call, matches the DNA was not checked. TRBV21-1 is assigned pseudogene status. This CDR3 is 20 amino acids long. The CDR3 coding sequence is TGTGCCAGCAGCACCGTCCACAGGAGGCAGGGCTACCGCTCCTTCCTCGAGCAGTACTTC. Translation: CASSTVHRRQGYRSFLEQYF.

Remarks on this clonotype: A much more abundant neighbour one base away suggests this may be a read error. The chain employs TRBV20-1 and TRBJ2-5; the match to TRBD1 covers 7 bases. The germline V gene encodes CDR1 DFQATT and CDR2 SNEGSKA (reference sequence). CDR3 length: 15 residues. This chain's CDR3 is CSAGDTGQNQETQYF. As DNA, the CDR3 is TGCAGTGCTGGAGATACGGGACAGAACCAAGAGACCCAGTACTTC.

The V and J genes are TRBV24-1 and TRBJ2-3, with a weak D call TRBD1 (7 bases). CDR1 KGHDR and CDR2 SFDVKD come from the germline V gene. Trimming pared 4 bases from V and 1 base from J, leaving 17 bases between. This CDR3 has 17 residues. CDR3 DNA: TGTGCCACCAGTGAGCCGTTTCTCAGGGGGGGCACAGATACGCAGTATTTT. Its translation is CATSEPFLRGGTDTQYF.

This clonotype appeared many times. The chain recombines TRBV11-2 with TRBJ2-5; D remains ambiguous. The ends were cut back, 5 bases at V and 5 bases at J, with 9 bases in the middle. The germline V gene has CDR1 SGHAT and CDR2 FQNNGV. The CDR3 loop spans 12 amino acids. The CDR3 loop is CASSELVETQYF. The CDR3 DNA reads TGTGCCAGCAGCGAATTGGTCGAGACCCAGTACTTC.

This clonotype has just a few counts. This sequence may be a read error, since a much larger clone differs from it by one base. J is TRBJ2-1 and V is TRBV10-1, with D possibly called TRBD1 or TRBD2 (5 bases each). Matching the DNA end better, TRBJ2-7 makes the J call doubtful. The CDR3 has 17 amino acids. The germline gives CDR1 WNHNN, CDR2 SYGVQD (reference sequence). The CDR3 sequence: CASSESRIAGTYNEQYF. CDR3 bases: TGCGCCAGCAGTGAGTCGAGAATTGCCGGGACCTACAATGAGCAGTACTTC.

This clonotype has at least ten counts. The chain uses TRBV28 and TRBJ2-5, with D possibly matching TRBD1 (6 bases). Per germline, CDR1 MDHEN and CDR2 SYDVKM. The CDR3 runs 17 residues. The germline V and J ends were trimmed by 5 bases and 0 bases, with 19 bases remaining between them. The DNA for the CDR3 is TGTGCCAGCAGTCCTTTATTTTGGACAGCCTACCAAGAGACCCAGTACTTC. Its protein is CASSPLFWTAYQETQYF.

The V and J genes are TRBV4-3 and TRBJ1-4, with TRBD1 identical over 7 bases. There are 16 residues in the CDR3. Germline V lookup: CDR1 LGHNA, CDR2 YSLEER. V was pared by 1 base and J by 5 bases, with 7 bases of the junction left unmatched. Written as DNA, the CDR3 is TGCGCCAGCAGCCAAGGTCGGACAGGAAGCAATGAAAAACTGTTTTTT. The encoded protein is CASSQGRTGSNEKLFF.

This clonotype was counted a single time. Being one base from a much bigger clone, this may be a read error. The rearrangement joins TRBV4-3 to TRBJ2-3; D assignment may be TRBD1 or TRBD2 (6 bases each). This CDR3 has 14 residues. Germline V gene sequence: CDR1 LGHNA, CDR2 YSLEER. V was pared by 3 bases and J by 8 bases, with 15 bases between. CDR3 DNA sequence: TGCGCCAGCAGCCACCAGGAGGGGGGCGTTACGCAGTATTTT. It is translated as CASSHQEGGVTQYF.

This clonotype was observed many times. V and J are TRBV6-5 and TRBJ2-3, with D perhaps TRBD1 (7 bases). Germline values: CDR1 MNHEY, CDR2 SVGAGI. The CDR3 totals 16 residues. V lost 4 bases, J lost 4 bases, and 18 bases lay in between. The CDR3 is CASSSAGGSVPDTQYF. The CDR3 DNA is TGTGCCAGCAGTTCGGCAGGGGGGAGCGTCCCAGATACGCAGTATTTT.